This T cell receptor (beta chain) appears in the sequencing data of a study of CD8 T cells in ankylosing spondylitis. As the method for making TCR beta libraries, quantitative 5'-RACE with molecular barcodes was used. In TCRdb, the 5' RACE reads were re-called with MiXCR into one record per CDR3 protein. Of about 220,000 distinct CDR3 sequences in the sample, about a sixth were seen once. With respect to this clonotype: The antigen is undetermined.

Study conclusions and caveats: Peripheral blood samples showed relatively rare disease-linked clones, and these clones were CD8+. Earlier reports found some motif variants in synovial fluid and blood in reactive arthritis. Within ankylosing spondylitis blood, a TCR beta motif made up of eight highly homologous variants appeared to be characteristic.

Sequencing was carried out using blood, either unsorted or a sorted T cell fraction (not recorded which). The origin of this receptor is a male donor with ankylosing spondylitis.

CDR3 sequence (DNA): TGCAGCGTTGAAGACGACACTGAAGCTTTCTTT. Translation gives CSVEDDTEAFF. This chain connects TRBV29-1 to TRBJ1-1; D is ambiguous. CDR3 size: 11 residues. Germline values: CDR1 SQVTM, CDR2 ANQGSEA. V was shortened by 0 bases and J by 3 bases, with 2 bases between the two germline ends.